Included here is one T cell receptor beta chain sequence, with context. Donors were nominally healthy when sampled, though unrecorded immune exposures were likely. The CDR3 consists of 16 residues. V was clipped by 1 base and J by 4 bases; unmatched bases: 7. CDR1 is SGHAT and CDR2 is FQNNGV in the germline V gene. The data were obtained in a study of cytomegalovirus exposure and HLA in healthy donors. The PCR used 60 Vbeta and 13 Jbeta primers. This table comes from immunoSEQ multiplex PCR, and its TCRdb copy is limited to in-frame clones, with some not included. The sample records roughly 120,000 clones, 82% being singletons.

The sequenced sample was PBMCs. V gene TRBV11-2 combines with J gene TRBJ2-5, with 9 bases aligning to TRBD1. This receptor was taken from a male donor in good health and CMV-seropositive. The CDR3 loop reads CASSLGRTGEGETQYF. CDR3 DNA: TGTGCCAGCAGCTTAGGACGGACAGGGGAAGGAGAGACCCAGTACTTC. Filled out from reference TRBV11-2 and TRBJ2-5, the complete variable domain reads EAGVAQSPRYKIIEKRQSVAFWCNPISGHATLYWYQQILGQGPKLLIQFQNNGVVDDSQLPKDRFSAERLKGVDSTLKIQPAKLEDSAVYLCASSLGRTGEGETQYFGPGTRLLVL.